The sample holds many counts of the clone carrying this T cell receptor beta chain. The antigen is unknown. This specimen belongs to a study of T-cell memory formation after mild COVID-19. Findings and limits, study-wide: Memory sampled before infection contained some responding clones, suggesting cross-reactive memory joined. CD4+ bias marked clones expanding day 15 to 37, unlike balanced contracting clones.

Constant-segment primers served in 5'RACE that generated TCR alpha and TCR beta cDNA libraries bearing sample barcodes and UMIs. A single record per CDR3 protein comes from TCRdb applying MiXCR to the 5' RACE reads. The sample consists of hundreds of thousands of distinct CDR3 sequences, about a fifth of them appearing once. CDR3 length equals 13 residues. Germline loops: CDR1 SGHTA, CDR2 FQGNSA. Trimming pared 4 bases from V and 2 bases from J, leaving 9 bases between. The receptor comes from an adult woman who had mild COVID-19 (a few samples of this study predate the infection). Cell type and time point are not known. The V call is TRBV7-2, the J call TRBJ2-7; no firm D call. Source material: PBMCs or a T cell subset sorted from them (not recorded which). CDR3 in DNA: TGTGCCAGCAGCTCTAAAGGGCCCTACGAGCAGTACTTC. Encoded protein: CASSSKGPYEQYF.